One and the same sample provided the 5 T cell receptor beta chains below, sequenced in a study of regulatory T cells in long-lasting Graves disease. Assembly of TCR beta libraries relied on iRepertoire HTBI primers together with Arm-PCR of CDR3 regions. Each CDR3 protein gets one entry after TCRdb re-called the multiplex PCR reads with MiXCR. The table records about 470,000 distinct CDR3 sequences, 20% of them present only once. Described time point: persistent/refractory GD, antithyroid drugs over 5 years with positive TRAb. Making the TCR library involved RNA that had been extracted from PBMCs. The sample consisted of peripheral blood mononuclear cells (PBMCs), taken when the disease was refractory, from a patient treated with antithyroid drugs. Receptors were obtained from a female donor with Graves disease.

This clonotype was detected many times. The gene calls are TRBV27 and TRBJ2-7; 8 bases match TRBD2. The germline CDR1 and CDR2 sequences are MNHEY and SMNVEV (reference sequence). Losses at the gene ends were 8 bases for V and 3 bases for J; bases not matched to a gene: 9. The CDR3 covers 14 residues. CDR3 in amino acids: CASQRLAGHYEQYF. CDR3 bases: TGTGCCAGCCAACGCTTAGCGGGACACTACGAGCAGTACTTC.

Only a few counts were recorded for this clonotype. This chain uses TRBV18 with TRBJ1-6, with 9 bases lining up with TRBD1. V was clipped by 3 bases and J by 6 bases; unmatched bases: 3. Germline assignment: CDR1 KGHSH and CDR2 LQKENI. CDR3 length: 15 residues. The CDR3 coding sequence is TGTGCCAGCTCACCCGGGGACAGGGTTAATTCACCCCTCCACTTT. Translation gives CASSPGDRVNSPLHF.

This clonotype was counted at least ten times. The CDR3 sequence: CASSRGAPYEKLFF. CDR3 nucleotide sequence: TGTGCCAGCAGCCGGGGGGCTCCATATGAAAAACTGTTTTTT. V and J are TRBV27 and TRBJ1-4, with a tentative D call TRBD1 (6 bases). V was clipped by 6 bases and J by 6 bases, with 14 bases between them. The CDR3 loop spans 14 amino acids. Germline loops: CDR1 MNHEY, CDR2 SMNVEV (reference sequence).

The gene calls are TRBV11-1 and TRBJ2-7; D gene unclear. CDR1 and CDR2 (germline): SGHAT, FQDESV (reference sequence). V was clipped by 1 base and J by 0 bases, with 10 bases between them. The CDR3 covers 15 residues. CDR3 coding DNA: TGTGCCAGCAGCTTAGAGCCTGCTGGCTCCTACGAGCAGTACTTC. Translating it yields CASSLEPAGSYEQYF.

The chain couples TRBV6-4 to TRBJ1-1, with 11 bases identical to TRBD1. Losses at the gene ends were 8 bases for V and 4 bases for J; bases not matched to a gene: 3. From germline, CDR1 is MRHNA and CDR2 SNTAGT. This CDR3 is 13 amino acids long. The CDR3 region is CASGGQGATEAFF. For the CDR3, the DNA is TGTGCCAGCGGAGGACAGGGGGCCACTGAAGCTTTCTTT.